This TCR beta chain was identified during a study of T cell responses to AZD1222 COVID-19 vaccine. The method was immunoSEQ multiplex PCR; TCRdb's version includes in-frame clones alone and lacks a portion of them. Among tens of thousands of clones, around nine tenths were seen once, and the ten largest hold approximately 5.2%. This CDR3 is built from 14 residues. Germline V gene lookup returns CDR1 SGHDT and CDR2 YYEEEE. Trimming stripped 3 bases from V and 4 bases from J, with 12 bases between. Sequencing used peripheral blood, obtained on day 0 of MenACWY control vaccination. The V gene is TRBV5-6, the J gene TRBJ2-3, with no clear D. This TCR came from an adult in good health. CDR3 region: CASSSDLLPDTQYF. The CDR3 nucleotides read TGTGCCAGCAGCTCCGATCTCTTGCCAGATACGCAGTATTTT.